This is a list of T cell receptor beta chains from one sample in a study of shared clonotypes between healthy human individuals. The data were produced by immunoSEQ multiplex PCR, yet TCRdb's version contains in-frame clones alone and is incomplete. The data show approximately 2.1 million clones, with about 92% seen just once and under 0.45% held by the top ten. Sequencing used naive CD4+ T cells from PBMCs. These receptors originate from a man younger than 30 in good health. Some clones in this sample may be carry-over from other donors' samples. CDR3s include the opening cysteine and the closing phenylalanine or tryptophan. D genes are given only for firm matches. A clone size is listed for some rows: how often the clone was seen (once, few, many), or a class if it is expanded.

j_gene	v_gene	abundance	d_gene	CDR3aa	CDR3nt
TRBJ2-1	TRBV28	.	TRBD1	CASRKDRGYNEQFF	TGTGCCAGCAGGAAAGACAGGGGGTACAATGAGCAGTTCTTC
TRBJ2-7	TRBV5-4	.	.	CASSPPEGGFYEQYF	TGTGCCAGCAGCCCGCCTGAAGGGGGGTTTTACGAGCAGTACTTC
TRBJ2-7	TRBV6-1	.	.	CASSEALPYTHEQYF	TGTGCCAGCAGTGAAGCGCTTCCTTATACCCACGAGCAGTACTTC
TRBJ2-6	TRBV19	.	.	CASSQRPSGANVLTF	TGTGCCAGTAGTCAGAGACCCTCTGGGGCCAACGTCCTGACTTTC
TRBJ2-1	TRBV9	.	.	CASSVLTGDNEQFF	TGTGCCAGCAGCGTTCTAACTGGGGACAATGAGCAGTTCTTC
TRBJ1-1	TRBV10-3	.	TRBD1	CAIRGQSMNTEAFF	TGTGCCATCAGGGGACAGAGCATGAACACTGAAGCTTTCTTT
TRBJ2-3	TRBV5-4	.	.	CASSPLGIGSTDTQYF	TGTGCCAGCAGCCCCCTGGGAATCGGAAGCACAGATACGCAGTATTTT
TRBJ2-4	TRBV5-6	.	.	CASSLIRGGGLNIQYF	TGTGCCAGCAGCTTGATCAGGGGCGGTGGGCTAAACATTCAGTACTTC
TRBJ2-6	TRBV5-1	.	.	CASSSQGSGANVLTF	TGCGCCAGCAGCTCGCAGGGTTCTGGGGCCAACGTCCTGACTTTC
TRBJ1-2	TRBV2	few	.	CASAGDYGYTF	TGTGCCAGCGCAGGGGACTATGGCTACACCTTC
TRBJ2-1	TRBV4-1	once	TRBD2	CASSHMETSGPYNEQFF	TGCGCCAGCAGCCATATGGAGACTAGCGGACCCTACAATGAGCAGTTCTTC
TRBJ2-5	TRBV14	.	.	CASSQVLGETQYF	TGTGCCAGCAGCCAAGTCCTGGGGGAGACCCAGTACTTC
TRBJ1-3	TRBV19	.	.	CASSIGQAGNTIYF	TGTGCCAGTAGTATTGGGCAGGCTGGAAACACCATATATTTT
TRBJ1-3	TRBV4-3	.	.	CASSQEKGGFVIYF	TGCGCCAGCAGCCAAGAAAAGGGGGGATTCGTCATATATTTT
TRBJ2-7	TRBV4-1	.	TRBD1	CASSSGTGSYEQYF	TGCGCCAGCAGCTCCGGGACAGGGTCCTACGAGCAGTACTTC
TRBJ2-3	TRBV18	.	TRBD1	CASSLDRGSDTQYF	TGTGCCAGCTCACTCGACAGGGGGTCAGATACGCAGTATTTT
TRBJ2-2	TRBV29-1	.	.	CSVKAGVAGQGELFF	TGCAGCGTTAAGGCAGGGGTAGCGGGACAGGGGGAGCTGTTTTTT
TRBJ1-3	TRBV28	.	.	CASSLWTPFASGNTIYF	TGTGCCAGCAGTTTATGGACACCATTCGCCTCTGGAAACACCATATATTTT
TRBJ2-7	TRBV5-1	few	.	CASSPSYEQYF	TGCGCCAGCAGCCCCTCCTACGAGCAGTACTTC
TRBJ2-1	TRBV30	.	.	CAWSVRVGFQQFF	TGTGCCTGGAGTGTACGGGTAGGGTTCCAGCAGTTCTTC
TRBJ2-3	TRBV7-8	.	.	CASSYQLYTQYF	TGTGCCAGCAGCTACCAATTATATACGCAGTATTTT
TRBJ2-1	TRBV5-1	.	TRBD1	CASSLEGAFNEQFF	TGCGCCAGCAGCTTAGAGGGGGCGTTCAATGAGCAGTTCTTC
TRBJ2-2	TRBV2	.	TRBD2	CASSGPAGGTPNTGELFF	TGTGCCAGCAGTGGTCCAGCGGGAGGCACTCCTAACACCGGGGAGCTGTTTTTT
TRBJ1-1	TRBV28	.	TRBD1	CASSFARGLLVAFF	TGTGCCAGCAGTTTTGCCAGGGGGCTCCTGGTTGCTTTCTTT
TRBJ2-1	TRBV29-1	.	.	CSVEVGAGSSYNEQFF	TGCAGCGTTGAAGTGGGAGCGGGCAGCTCCTACAATGAGCAGTTCTTC
TRBJ1-2	TRBV28	.	.	CASSLQGRGYGYTF	TGTGCCAGCAGTTTACAGGGCAGGGGCTATGGCTACACCTTC
TRBJ2-1	TRBV7-3	.	.	CASCLGANNEQFF	TGTGCCAGCTGCTTAGGGGCTAACAATGAGCAGTTCTTC
TRBJ2-2	TRBV5-1	once	.	CASSLRAGVTGELFF	TGCGCCAGCAGCTTAAGGGCAGGGGTCACCGGGGAGCTGTTTTTT
TRBJ1-1	TRBV5-1	.	.	CASSWGGRAFF	TGCGCCAGCAGCTGGGGGGGAAGAGCTTTCTTT
TRBJ2-1	TRBV6-6	.	.	CASSKGFSSYNEQFF	TGTGCCAGCAGTAAAGGCTTCAGCTCCTACAATGAGCAGTTCTTC
TRBJ1-2	TRBV19	.	.	CASSVGWGSKDGYTF	TGTGCCAGTAGCGTGGGTTGGGGGTCGAAGGATGGCTACACCTTC
TRBJ2-7	TRBV9	.	TRBD2	CASSVGPALAGVSYEQYF	TGTGCCAGCAGCGTAGGTCCAGCATTAGCGGGAGTCAGCTACGAGCAGTACTTC
TRBJ1-5	TRBV5-8	.	.	CASSLFQPQHF	TGTGCCAGCAGCTTGTTCCAGCCCCAGCATTTT
TRBJ1-5	TRBV7-8	.	.	CASSLQNTGPTNNQPQHF	TGTGCCAGCAGCTTACAAAACACCGGGCCTACTAACAATCAGCCCCAGCATTTT
TRBJ2-3	TRBV27	.	TRBD2	CASSSEIAGGPDTQYF	TGTGCCAGCAGTTCGGAGATAGCGGGAGGGCCAGATACGCAGTATTTT
TRBJ2-5	TRBV2	once	.	CASNPGPDRETQYF	TGTGCCAGCAATCCTGGTCCGGATCGAGAGACCCAGTACTTC
TRBJ2-7	TRBV11-2	.	.	CASSSIQGRPYEQYF	TGTGCCAGCAGCTCGATTCAGGGTCGCCCCTACGAGCAGTACTTC
TRBJ1-3	TRBV28	.	.	CASSSQGLGNTIYF	TGTGCCAGCAGCTCACAGGGACTCGGAAACACCATATATTTT
TRBJ1-4	TRBV7-9	.	.	CASSLEVNTQKLFF	TGTGCCAGCAGCTTAGAGGTGAACACCCAAAAACTGTTTTTT
TRBJ2-3	TRBV2	.	TRBD2	CASRRTSGYSTDTQYF	TGTGCCAGCAGGCGGACTAGCGGGTATAGCACAGATACGCAGTATTTT
TRBJ1-2	TRBV7-3	.	TRBD1	CASSRGTGDEGGYTF	TGTGCCAGCAGCCGCGGGACAGGGGACGAGGGTGGCTACACCTTC
TRBJ2-2	TRBV7-6	.	.	CASSLGTWELFF	TGTGCCAGCAGCTTAGGGACTTGGGAGCTGTTTTTT
TRBJ2-7	TRBV5-1	.	TRBD1	CASSLAGQGVSYEQYF	TGCGCCAGCAGCTTGGCCGGGCAGGGGGTCTCCTACGAGCAGTACTTC
TRBJ1-3	TRBV7-6	.	.	CASSSKDSGNTIYF	TGTGCCAGCAGCTCCAAGGACAGTGGAAACACCATATATTTT
TRBJ2-4	TRBV11-3	.	.	CASSSSFGGENIQYF	TGTGCCAGCAGCTCATCCTTTGGGGGAGAAAACATTCAGTACTTC
TRBJ2-1	TRBV5-1	.	.	CASSSQGGNEQFF	TGCGCCAGCAGCTCCCAAGGGGGCAATGAGCAGTTCTTC
TRBJ2-5	TRBV11-3	.	TRBD2	CASSIIVVAGGYQETQYF	TGTGCCAGCAGCATTATAGTCGTGGCGGGAGGGTATCAAGAGACCCAGTACTTC
TRBJ2-1	TRBV4-2	.	.	CASSQASRGGINEQFF	TGTGCCAGCAGCCAAGCTAGCAGGGGAGGTATCAATGAGCAGTTCTTC
TRBJ2-1	TRBV4-3	.	.	CASSQDARSNEQFF	TGCGCCAGCAGCCAAGATGCCAGATCCAATGAGCAGTTCTTC
TRBJ2-1	TRBV25-1	.	TRBD2	CASSENPGLAGQFF	TGTGCCAGCAGTGAAAACCCAGGACTAGCGGGCCAGTTCTTC
TRBJ1-4	TRBV18	.	.	CASSPQQGATNEKLFF	TGTGCCAGCTCACCTCAGCAGGGTGCAACTAATGAAAAACTGTTTTTT
TRBJ2-7	TRBV4-2	.	TRBD2	CASSQGTSGNPEQYF	TGTGCCAGCAGCCAAGGAACTAGCGGGAACCCCGAGCAGTACTTC
TRBJ1-5	TRBV11-2	.	.	CASSLEFSNQPQHF	TGTGCCAGCAGCTTGGAATTTAGCAATCAGCCCCAGCATTTT
TRBJ1-6	TRBV19	.	TRBD1	CASSTTGEDSPLHF	TGTGCCAGTAGTACGACAGGGGAAGATTCACCCCTCCACTTT
TRBJ2-5	TRBV5-1	.	.	CASSTGDSQETQYF	TGCGCCAGCAGCACGGGGGACAGCCAAGAGACCCAGTACTTC
TRBJ1-1	TRBV5-1	.	.	CASTSQGGTEAFF	TGCGCCAGCACATCTCAGGGAGGCACTGAAGCTTTCTTT
TRBJ2-7	TRBV11-2	.	TRBD1	CASSKGAPYEQYF	TGTGCCAGCAGCAAGGGGGCCCCCTACGAGCAGTACTTC
TRBJ1-1	TRBV27	.	TRBD1	CASSSTGVDTEAFF	TGTGCCAGCAGTTCGACAGGGGTTGACACTGAAGCTTTCTTT
TRBJ1-2	TRBV7-9	.	TRBD1	CASSLGQAFYGYTF	TGTGCCAGCAGCTTGGGACAGGCTTTCTATGGCTACACCTTC